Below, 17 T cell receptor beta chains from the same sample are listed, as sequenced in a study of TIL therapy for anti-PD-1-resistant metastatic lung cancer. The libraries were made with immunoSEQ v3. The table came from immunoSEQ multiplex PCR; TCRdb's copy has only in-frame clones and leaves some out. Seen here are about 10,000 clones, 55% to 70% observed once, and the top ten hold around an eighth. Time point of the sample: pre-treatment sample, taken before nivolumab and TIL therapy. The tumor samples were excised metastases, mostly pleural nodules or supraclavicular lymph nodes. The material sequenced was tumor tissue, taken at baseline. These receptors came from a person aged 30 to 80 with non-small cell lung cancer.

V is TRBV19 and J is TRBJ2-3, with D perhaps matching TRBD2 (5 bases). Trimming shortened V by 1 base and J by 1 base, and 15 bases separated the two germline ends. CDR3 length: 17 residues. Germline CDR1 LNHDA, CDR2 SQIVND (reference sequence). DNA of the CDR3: TGTGCCAGTAGTATAGGCAGGAGGTCTGGGGGCACAGATACGCAGTATTTT. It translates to CASSIGRRSGGTDTQYF.

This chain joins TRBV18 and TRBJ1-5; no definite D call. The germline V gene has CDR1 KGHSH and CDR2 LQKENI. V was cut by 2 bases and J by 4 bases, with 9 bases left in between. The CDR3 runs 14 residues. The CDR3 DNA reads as TGTGCCAGCTCACCAGGAGGTAGGAATCAGCCCCAGCATTTT. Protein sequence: CASSPGGRNQPQHF.

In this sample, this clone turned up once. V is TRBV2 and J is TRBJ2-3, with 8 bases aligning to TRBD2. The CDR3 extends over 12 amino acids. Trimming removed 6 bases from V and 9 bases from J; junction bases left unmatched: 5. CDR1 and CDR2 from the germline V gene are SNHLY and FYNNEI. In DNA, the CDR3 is TGTGCCAGCAGCGGCGGGGGGCGGACGCAGTATTTT. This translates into CASSGGGRTQYF.

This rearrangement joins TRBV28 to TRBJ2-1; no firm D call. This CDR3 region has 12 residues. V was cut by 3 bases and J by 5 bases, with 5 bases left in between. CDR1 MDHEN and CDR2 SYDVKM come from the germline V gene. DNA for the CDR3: TGTGCCAGCAGTTTCGAGGACAATGAGCAGTTCTTC. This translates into CASSFEDNEQFF.

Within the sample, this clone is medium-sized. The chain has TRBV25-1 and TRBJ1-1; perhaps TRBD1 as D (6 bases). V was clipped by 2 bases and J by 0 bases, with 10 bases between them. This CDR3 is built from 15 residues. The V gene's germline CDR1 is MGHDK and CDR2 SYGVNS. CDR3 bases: TGTGCCAGCAGTGAACATACAGGGCTGAACACTGAAGCTTTCTTT. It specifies CASSEHTGLNTEAFF.

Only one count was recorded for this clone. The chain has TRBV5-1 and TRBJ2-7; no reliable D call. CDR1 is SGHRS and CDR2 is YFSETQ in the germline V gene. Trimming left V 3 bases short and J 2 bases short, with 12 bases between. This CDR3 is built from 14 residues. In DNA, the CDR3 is TGCGCCAGCAGCTCCTCCCATGGGACCTACGAGCAGTACTTC. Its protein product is CASSSSHGTYEQYF.

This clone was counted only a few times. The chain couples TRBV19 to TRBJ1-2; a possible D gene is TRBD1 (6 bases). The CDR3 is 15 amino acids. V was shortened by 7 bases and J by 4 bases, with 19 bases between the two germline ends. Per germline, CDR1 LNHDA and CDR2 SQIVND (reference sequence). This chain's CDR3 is CASTRVDSTTYGYTF. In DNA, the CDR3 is TGTGCCAGTACCCGGGTGGACAGCACCACCTATGGCTACACCTTC. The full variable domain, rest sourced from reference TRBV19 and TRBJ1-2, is DGGITQSPKYLFRKEGQNVTLSCEQNLNHDAMYWYRQDPGQGLRLIYYSQIVNDFQKGDIAEGYSVSREKKESFPLTVTSAQKNPTAFYLCASTRVDSTTYGYTFGSGTRLTVV.

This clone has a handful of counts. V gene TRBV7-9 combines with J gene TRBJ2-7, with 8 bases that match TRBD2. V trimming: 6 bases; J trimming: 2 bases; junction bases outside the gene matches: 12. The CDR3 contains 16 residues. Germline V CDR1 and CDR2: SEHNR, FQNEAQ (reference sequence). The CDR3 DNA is TGTGCCAGCAGTCCCGGAAGCGGGAGAGATGCCTACGAGCAGTACTTC. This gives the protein CASSPGSGRDAYEQYF.

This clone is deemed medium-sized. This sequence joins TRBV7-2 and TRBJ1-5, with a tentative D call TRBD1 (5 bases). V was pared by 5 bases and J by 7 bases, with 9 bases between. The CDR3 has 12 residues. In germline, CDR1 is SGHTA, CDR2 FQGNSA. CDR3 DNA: TGTGCCAGCAGCGGGACGGCACAGCCCCAGCATTTT. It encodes CASSGTAQPQHF.

The CDR3 loop is CASSSVRKFYEQYF. For the CDR3, the DNA is TGTGCCAGCAGCTCAGTGAGGAAATTCTACGAGCAGTACTTC. The chain recombines TRBV21-1 with TRBJ2-7; TRBD2 reflects the table's D call only, with no check against the DNA. TRBV21-1 counts as a pseudogene. The CDR3 loop spans 14 amino acids.

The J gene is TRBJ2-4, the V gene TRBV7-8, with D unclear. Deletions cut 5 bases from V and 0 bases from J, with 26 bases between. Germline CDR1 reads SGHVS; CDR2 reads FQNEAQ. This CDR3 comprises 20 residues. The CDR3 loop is CASSPSAVGTGPLAKNIQYF. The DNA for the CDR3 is TGTGCCAGCAGCCCATCTGCGGTCGGAACGGGCCCTTTAGCCAAAAACATTCAGTACTTC.

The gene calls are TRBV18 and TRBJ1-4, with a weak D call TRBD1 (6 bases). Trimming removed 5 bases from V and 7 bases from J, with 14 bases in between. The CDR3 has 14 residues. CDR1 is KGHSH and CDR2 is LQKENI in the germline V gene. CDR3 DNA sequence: TGTGCCAGCTCATCACAGGGCGTGGGTGAAAAACTGTTTTTT. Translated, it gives CASSSQGVGEKLFF.

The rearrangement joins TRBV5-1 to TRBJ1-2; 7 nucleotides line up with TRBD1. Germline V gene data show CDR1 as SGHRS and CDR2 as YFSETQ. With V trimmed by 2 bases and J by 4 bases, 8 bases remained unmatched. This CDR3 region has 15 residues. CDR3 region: CASSFARQGSYGYTF. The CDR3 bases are TGCGCCAGCAGCTTCGCTAGACAGGGCTCCTATGGCTACACCTTC.

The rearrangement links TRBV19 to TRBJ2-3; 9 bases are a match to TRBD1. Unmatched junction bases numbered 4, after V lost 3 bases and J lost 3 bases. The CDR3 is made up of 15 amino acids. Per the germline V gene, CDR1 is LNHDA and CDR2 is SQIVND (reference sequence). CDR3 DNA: TGTGCCAGTAGTATCTTCGGACAGGGGACAGATACGCAGTATTTT. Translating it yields CASSIFGQGTDTQYF.

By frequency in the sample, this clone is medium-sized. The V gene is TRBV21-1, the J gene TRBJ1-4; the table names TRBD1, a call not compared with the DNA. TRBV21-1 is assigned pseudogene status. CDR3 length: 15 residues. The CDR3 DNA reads TGTGCCAGCAGCAAAGATAAGGGGGAGAATGAAAAACTGTTTTTT. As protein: CASSKDKGENEKLFF.

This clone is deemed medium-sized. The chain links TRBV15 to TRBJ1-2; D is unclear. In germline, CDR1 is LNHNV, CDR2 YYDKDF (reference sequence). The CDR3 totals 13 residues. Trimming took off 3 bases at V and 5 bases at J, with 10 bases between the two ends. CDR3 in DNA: TGTGCCACCAGCAGGGTGTATGCGTATGGCTACACCTTC. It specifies CATSRVYAYGYTF.

CDR3 region: CASTQIPGRRTNNEQFF. CDR3 sequence (DNA): TGTGCCAGCACACAAATTCCCGGCAGGAGAACAAACAATGAGCAGTTCTTC. This chain connects TRBV6-7 to TRBJ2-1; D is unclear. TRBV6-7 is marked as an open reading frame, function uncertain. This CDR3 is 17 amino acids long. V was cut by 7 bases and J by 5 bases, with 24 bases left in between.